This record covers a single TCR beta chain. The data originate from a study of blood T cell repertoires in COVID-19. Study context: The United States, Italy and Spain supplied acute and convalescent COVID-19 samples. Sources were T cells, B-cell-depleted T cells, or PBMCs; the material itself was cDNA or gDNA.

Per the authors' pipeline: Amplification of reference gene primers was used by the study to estimate nucleated cell counts. Using immunoSEQ multiplex PCR, the repertoire was profiled, and TCRdb retains in-frame clones only, with some absent. The D gene and trimming were derived from the DNA, and the V and J assignments and clone size from that table. Counted here are fewer than 150,000 clones, approximately 80% occurring once; the ten biggest clones make up approximately 6.1%. Specimen: peripheral blood. This TCR was recovered from a human donor in a cohort sampled during active COVID-19.

The CDR3 reads CASSREGTGNQPQHF. The CDR3 DNA is TGTGCCAGTAGTCGCGAGGGAACAGGGAATCAGCCCCAGCATTTT. The rearrangement links TRBV19 to TRBJ1-5, with TRBD1 as a possible D gene (6 bases). There are 15 residues in the CDR3. CDR1 is LNHDA and CDR2 is SQIVND in the germline V gene (reference sequence). V lost 5 bases to trimming and J lost 4 bases, with 15 bases between them.